These 27 T cell receptor beta chains came from one sample sequenced in a study of CD8+ T cells in alopecia areata. RNA was isolated and reverse transcribed to cDNA, the sequencing template. TCRdb's copy holds only in-frame clones and misses some; the assay was immunoSEQ multiplex PCR. The data hold about 250,000 clones, with 60% observed a single time. Treatment denoted: oral pan-JAK inhibitor, 5-10 mg twice daily. Here the sequenced sample was CD4+ T cells sorted from blood, taken at approximately week 52, from a patient treated with tofacitinib. Source of these receptors: a human donor with alopecia areata.

This sequence joins TRBV4-2 and TRBJ2-2; a weak D match, TRBD1 (6 bases). The CDR3 contains 14 residues. Germline V gene sequence: CDR1 LGHNA, CDR2 YNFKEQ. V lost 3 bases and J lost 4, with 9 bases in between. The CDR3 DNA is TGTGCCAGCAGCCATAACAGGGCCACCGGGGAGCTGTTTTTT. It is translated as CASSHNRATGELFF.

This chain joins TRBV4-1 and TRBJ2-7; TRBD1 matches 8 bases. The V segment lost 4 bases and the J segment 3 bases; nucleotides outside the gene matches: 11. The germline gives CDR1 MGHRA, CDR2 YSYEKL. The CDR3 is 16 amino acids. CDR3 DNA sequence: TGCGCCAGCAGCCTTCCTAGACAGGGGCGCTTCTACGAGCAGTACTTC. Translation: CASSLPRQGRFYEQYF.

This clone was seen a few times. For the CDR3, the DNA is TGCAGCGTTGAAGTAACGGGTTACACTGAAGCTTTCTTT. This codes for CSVEVTGYTEAFF. The chain links TRBV29-1 to TRBJ1-1; D remains unclear. Looked up from germline, CDR1 is SQVTM and CDR2 is ANQGSEA. This CDR3 is 13 amino acids long. V was pared by 1 base and J by 3 bases, with 9 bases between.

The chain has TRBV6-5 and TRBJ2-7; no clear D gene. The CDR3 is 12 amino acids. CDR1 is MNHEY and CDR2 is SVGAGI in the germline V gene. Trimming shortened V by 5 bases and J by 3 bases, and 8 bases separated the two germline ends. CDR3 region: CASSPSHYEQYF. CDR3 in DNA: TGTGCCAGCAGTCCTTCGCACTACGAGCAGTACTTC.

The chain combines TRBV29-1 with TRBJ2-4, with D perhaps TRBD2 (5 bases). Deletions cut 1 base from V and 10 bases from J, with 17 bases between. The CDR3 is 14 residues long. Germline CDR1 SQVTM, CDR2 ANQGSEA. The CDR3 here is CSVEGRGRDRIQYF. In DNA form, the CDR3 reads TGCAGCGTTGAAGGCCGGGGAAGGGATCGGATTCAGTACTTC.

This clone was counted a few times. This CDR3 is CASSEVPGLGELFF. The CDR3 coding sequence is TGTGCCAGCAGTGAAGTTCCGGGTCTAGGGGAGCTGTTTTTT. J is TRBJ2-2 and V is TRBV6-1, with D unclear. Germline-derived CDR1 and CDR2 are MNHNS and SASEGT. V lost 1 base and J 8 bases, leaving 11 bases between the germline ends. CDR3 length: 14 residues.

The genes are TRBV20-1 and TRBJ1-1; the D is unclear. The CDR3 loop spans 11 amino acids. The germline gives CDR1 DFQATT, CDR2 SNEGSKA (reference sequence). Deletions cut 1 base from V and 7 bases from J, with 7 bases between. The CDR3, as DNA: TGCAGTGCTAGAGTGGGCATTGAAGCTTTCTTT. Residues: CSARVGIEAFF.

The J gene is TRBJ2-1, the V gene TRBV6-5; possibly TRBD1 for D (5 bases). The CDR3 consists of 12 residues. Germline V CDR1 and CDR2: MNHEY, SVGAGI. The V gene lost 6 bases and the J gene lost 8 bases, with 11 bases spanning the gap. This CDR3 reads CASSKGLHEQFF. CDR3 coding DNA: TGTGCCAGCAGCAAGGGGCTCCATGAGCAGTTCTTC.

This chain uses TRBV14 with TRBJ2-1; D remains ambiguous. This CDR3 comprises 14 residues. The germline V gene has CDR1 SGHDN and CDR2 FVKESK. V was pared by 1 base and J by 4 bases, with 8 bases between. This chain's CDR3 is CASSQVPRYNEQFF. The CDR3 DNA is TGTGCCAGCAGCCAAGTCCCTCGGTACAATGAGCAGTTCTTC.

The genes are TRBV7-9 and TRBJ2-6; perhaps TRBD2 as D (5 bases). The ends were cut back, 0 bases at V and 0 bases at J, with 9 bases in the middle. This CDR3 region has 17 residues. Germline-derived CDR1 and CDR2 are SEHNR and FQNEAQ (reference sequence). CDR3 nucleotide sequence: TGTGCCAGCAGCTTAGCGACGGGGAACTCTGGGGCCAACGTCCTGACTTTC. Protein sequence: CASSLATGNSGANVLTF.

V usage is TRBV12-5 and J usage is TRBJ2-7; no definite D call. V lost 6 bases, J lost 3 bases, and 12 bases lay in between. CDR3 length: 13 residues. Germline V lookup: CDR1 LGHNT, CDR2 FRNRAP. For the CDR3, the DNA is TGTGCTAGTGGGCCCCCCCCGGGCTACGAGCAGTACTTC. This encodes CASGPPPGYEQYF.

The J gene is TRBJ2-2, the V gene TRBV9; no clear D. Germline-derived CDR1 and CDR2 are SGDLS and YYNGEE. The CDR3 totals 14 residues. V was trimmed by 3 bases and J by 0 bases, leaving 6 bases between them. CDR3 bases: TGTGCCAGCAGCGAGAGGACGAACACCGGGGAGCTGTTTTTT. The encoded protein is CASSERTNTGELFF.

This clone was recorded a few times. The chain is built from TRBV29-1 and TRBJ2-3; D remains ambiguous. The CDR3 sequence is 12 residues long. With 7 bases removed from V and 6 bases from J, the gap between germline ends came to 14 bases. Germline-derived CDR1 and CDR2 are SQVTM and ANQGSEA. CDR3 loop: CSASDGSDTQYF. CDR3 bases: TGCAGCGCTTCGGACGGATCGGATACGCAGTATTTT.

V and J are TRBV27 and TRBJ1-1; 8 positions match TRBD1. The germline gives CDR1 MNHEY, CDR2 SMNVEV (reference sequence). This CDR3 is 13 amino acids long. V lost 6 bases to trimming and J lost 4 bases; unmatched junction nucleotides: 4. The chain's CDR3 is CASRKTGVTEAFF. In DNA form, the CDR3 reads TGTGCCAGCAGAAAGACAGGGGTCACTGAAGCTTTCTTT.

The chain combines TRBV5-1 with TRBJ2-2; D is uncertain. The ends were cut back, 2 bases at V and 0 bases at J, with 5 bases in the middle. The germline V gene encodes CDR1 SGHRS and CDR2 YFSETQ. CDR3 length equals 14 residues. The CDR3 is CASSFDTNTGELFF. The CDR3 DNA reads as TGCGCCAGCAGCTTCGACACGAACACCGGGGAGCTGTTTTTT.

This clone was counted a few times. The sample carries other DNA sequences with the same CDR3. This sequence joins TRBV6-5 and TRBJ1-5; unclear D gene. Germline CDR1 reads MNHEY; CDR2 reads SVGAGI. Trimming pared 8 bases from V and 2 bases from J, leaving 7 bases between. The CDR3 has 12 amino acids. The CDR3 here is CASGTGNQPQHF. For the CDR3, the DNA is TGTGCCAGCGGAACGGGCAATCAGCCCCAGCATTTT.

The chain has TRBV10-3 and TRBJ2-6; D is perhaps TRBD2 (6 bases). The CDR3 is 16 amino acids. The V and J ends lost 0 bases and 3 bases respectively, with 9 bases between them. Germline values: CDR1 ENHRY, CDR2 SYGVKD. CDR3 residues: CAISESGGNGANVLTF. The CDR3 bases are TGTGCCATCAGTGAGTCCGGGGGTAATGGGGCCAACGTCCTGACTTTC.

This clone was counted between two and nine times. This chain connects TRBV4-1 to TRBJ1-5, with D unresolved. Germline V gene sequence: CDR1 MGHRA, CDR2 YSYEKL. The CDR3 contains 15 residues. Trimming stripped 1 base from V and 1 base from J, with 8 bases between. The CDR3 here is CASSQGILSNQPQHF. DNA for the CDR3: TGCGCCAGCAGCCAAGGAATTCTGAGCAATCAGCCCCAGCATTTT.

The J gene is TRBJ2-2, the V gene TRBV2; TRBD2 matches 7 bases. The V gene's germline CDR1 is SNHLY and CDR2 FYNNEI. The CDR3 is made up of 13 amino acids. Trimming removed 7 bases from V and 5 bases from J; junction bases left unmatched: 4. CDR3 amino acids: CASTLAETGELFF. The DNA for the CDR3 is TGTGCCAGCACGCTAGCGGAAACCGGGGAGCTGTTTTTT.

The rearrangement links TRBV7-2 to TRBJ1-6; TRBD1 matches at 7 bases. V lost 5 bases and J lost 8; bases outside the gene matches: 6. CDR3 size: 14 residues. Germline V gene data show CDR1 as SGHTA and CDR2 as FQGNSA. CDR3 nucleotide sequence: TGTGCCAGCAGCCCAGGGGACAGTTATTCACCCCTCCACTTT. This codes for CASSPGDSYSPLHF.

The V and J genes are TRBV7-6 and TRBJ2-5; TRBD1 aligns across 8 bases. V shed 5 bases and J 5 bases; nucleotides not matched to a gene: 7. The germline V gene encodes CDR1 SGHVS and CDR2 FNYEAQ. This CDR3 comprises 14 residues. DNA of the CDR3: TGTGCCAGCAGCCTACGGACAGGGTCGGAGACCCAGTACTTC. It is translated as CASSLRTGSETQYF.

V usage is TRBV5-1 and J usage is TRBJ2-1, with D perhaps matching TRBD2 (5 bases). Germline V lookup: CDR1 SGHRS, CDR2 YFSETQ. The CDR3 is 15 residues long. Trimming took 0 bases from V and 2 from J, leaving 9 bases between them. The CDR3: CASSLDGVAYNEQFF. CDR3 bases: TGCGCCAGCAGCTTGGACGGGGTAGCCTACAATGAGCAGTTCTTC.

This clone was seen a handful of times. The CDR3 loop is CASTDRGSGNEQFF. In DNA, the CDR3 is TGCGCCAGCACGGACAGGGGATCGGGTAATGAGCAGTTCTTC. The chain joins TRBV5-1 to TRBJ2-1, with 9 bases lining up with TRBD1. The CDR3 loop spans 14 amino acids. V gave up 6 bases and J gave up 7 bases; unmatched junction bases: 8. In germline, CDR1 is SGHRS, CDR2 YFSETQ.

V usage is TRBV9 and J usage is TRBJ2-3, with D possibly TRBD1 on 5 matching bases. Germline V gene sequence: CDR1 SGDLS, CDR2 YYNGEE. The CDR3 sequence is 15 residues long. Between the trimmed V and J ends, which lost 0 bases and 6 bases, there was a span of 14 bases. The CDR3 loop is CASSVEGAFADTQYF. The CDR3 nucleotides are TGTGCCAGCAGCGTAGAAGGGGCATTCGCGGATACGCAGTATTTT. The whole variable domain, filled in from reference TRBV9 and TRBJ2-3, reads DSGVTQTPKHLITATGQRVTLRCSPRSGDLSVYWYQQSLDQGLQFLIQYYNGEERAKGNILERFSAQQFPDLHSELNLSSLELGDSALYFCASSVEGAFADTQYFGPGTRLTVL.

This chain joins TRBV7-9 and TRBJ2-1; D gene uncertain. The CDR3 spans 15 residues. The germline V gene has CDR1 SEHNR and CDR2 FQNEAQ (reference sequence). The germline V and J ends were trimmed by 1 base and 6 bases, with 13 bases remaining between them. The CDR3 DNA is TGTGCCAGCAGCTTAGTCCGCCCGGAGTTCAATGAGCAGTTCTTC. Protein product: CASSLVRPEFNEQFF.

This chain uses TRBV5-1 with TRBJ1-2, with D hard to call. Trimming left V 3 bases short and J 0 bases short, with 9 bases between. The CDR3 sequence is 14 residues long. CDR1 and CDR2 (germline): SGHRS, YFSETQ. The CDR3 sequence is CASSSRDSNYGYTF. In nucleotides, the CDR3 is TGCGCCAGCAGCTCCCGGGATTCTAACTATGGCTACACCTTC.

The rearrangement links TRBV13 to TRBJ2-7; a weak D match, TRBD1 (9 bases). V was cut by 1 base and J by 6 bases, with 16 bases left in between. This CDR3 has 15 residues. CDR1 and CDR2 from the germline V gene are PRHDT and FYEKMQ (reference sequence). Here the CDR3 DNA reads TGTGCCAGCAGCTTAGTAGCGGGACAGGGAGGCGAGCAGTACTTC. Protein product: CASSLVAGQGGEQYF. Supplemented by reference TRBV13 and TRBJ2-7, the full variable domain reads AAGVIQSPRHLIKEKRETATLKCYPIPRHDTVYWYQQGPGQDPQFLISFYEKMQSDKGSIPDRFSAQQFSDYHSELNMSSLELGDSALYFCASSLVAGQGGEQYFGPGTRLTVT.